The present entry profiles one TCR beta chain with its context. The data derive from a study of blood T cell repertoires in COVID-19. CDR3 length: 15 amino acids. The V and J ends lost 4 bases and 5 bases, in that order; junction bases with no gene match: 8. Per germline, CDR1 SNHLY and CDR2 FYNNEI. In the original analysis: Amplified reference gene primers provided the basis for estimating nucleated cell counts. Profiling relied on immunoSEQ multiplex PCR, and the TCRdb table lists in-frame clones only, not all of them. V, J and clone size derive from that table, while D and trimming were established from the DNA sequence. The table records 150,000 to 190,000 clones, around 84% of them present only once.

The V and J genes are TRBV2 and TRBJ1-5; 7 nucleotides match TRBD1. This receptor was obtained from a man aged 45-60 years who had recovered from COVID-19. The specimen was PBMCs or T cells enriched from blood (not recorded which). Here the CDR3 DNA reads TGTGCCAGCAGTGTCGGGTTAGGGGGCTATCAGCCCCAGCATTTT. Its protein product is CASSVGLGGYQPQHF.